This T cell receptor (beta chain) was identified in a study of CD8+ T cells in alopecia areata. The sequencing template was cDNA reverse transcribed from extracted RNA. Assay used: immunoSEQ multiplex PCR; TCRdb lists only in-frame clones, some missing. The sample consists of about 290,000 clones, roughly 60% of them appearing once. Regarding treatment: oral pan-JAK inhibitor, 5-10 mg twice daily. From PBMCs, CD4+ and CD8+ T cells were sorted. Germline values: CDR1 SGHAT, CDR2 FQDESV (reference sequence). CDR3 length: 13 amino acids. Trimming left V 5 bases short and J 13 bases short, with 20 bases between.

The V call is TRBV11-1, the J call TRBJ1-2, with D perhaps TRBD1 (6 bases). The material sequenced was CD4+ T cells sorted from blood, taken at week 24, from a patient treated with tofacitinib. The receptor's source is a human donor with alopecia areata. CDR3 loop: CASSPGQAIGSTF. The CDR3 bases are TGTGCCAGCAGCCCGGGACAAGCGATCGGTTCCACCTTC.